The T cell receptor (beta chain) under discussion was sequenced for a study of cytomegalovirus exposure and HLA in healthy donors. Overall study findings and caveats: 164 TCR beta chains were listed as cytomegalovirus-associated. By a later analysis, the bulk of CMV-associated TCR beta chains appeared HLA-restricted. There were some V segments, including TRBV6-2 and TRBV6-3, excluded as indistinguishable.

In the case of this clone: Its antigen is not identified.

The primer mix had 60 Vbeta and 13 Jbeta primers. Clones were sequenced by immunoSEQ multiplex PCR, and TCRdb holds only the in-frame ones, with some missing. Of around 70,000 clones detected, around 72% appear once; the ten largest clones hold about 12%. The V and J ends lost 4 bases and 5 bases respectively, with 18 bases between them. The CDR3 is 15 residues long. CDR1 SGHDT and CDR2 YYEEEE come from the germline V gene. Every donor was a healthy person donating bone marrow. This receptor was identified in a woman between 35 and 50 years old in good health and CMV-seropositive. The chain links TRBV5-6 to TRBJ1-2; unclear D gene. The source material was PBMCs. CDR3 in amino acids: CASSPGTSGRYGYTF. The CDR3 coding sequence is TGTGCCAGCAGCCCGGGCACCTCCGGGAGGTATGGCTACACCTTC.